This TCR beta chain stems from a study of regulatory T cells in long-lasting Graves disease (dated by TCRdb to 2020 to 2022). Regarding the research as a whole: To count as having persistent Graves' disease, a patient had to have received antithyroid drug treatment for over 5 years with TSH receptor autoantibodies remaining persistently positive. This study used TCR sequencing and RNA sequencing of peripheral blood to compare persistent Graves' disease patients against newly diagnosed Graves' disease patients. The study was conducted in China and was registered as a clinical trial. A total of about 33 samples underwent TCR sequencing, from roughly 13 patients with persistent Graves' disease and 20 or so patients with newly diagnosed Graves' disease. In the clinical cohort, patients with persistent Graves' disease had used antithyroid drugs for an average of roughly ten years.

This clonotype was recorded at least ten times. No antigen is known for it. No per-base quality is available; no much larger clone lies one base away. Paper-wide results and their limitations: The study examined only peripheral blood because the primary lesion, thyroid tissue, could not be accessed. Persistent disease showed preferential use of TRBV28, TRBJ1-2 and TRBJ2-5, whereas newly diagnosed disease favored TRBV20-1 and TRBJ2-1. The small sample size was acknowledged by the authors as a limitation that may reduce accuracy. Sequencing and analysis were limited to the TCR beta chain. Lower TCR Shannon entropy and fewer highly expanded clones were observed in persistent Graves' disease patients than in newly diagnosed patients, which suggested clonal expansion. Persistent patients shared more public clonotypes among themselves (approximately 2,500) than newly diagnosed patients did (roughly 920).

The time point label, as the study defines it: persistent/refractory GD, antithyroid drugs over 5 years with positive TRAb. For both TCR sequencing and RNA sequencing, RNA was extracted from PBMCs using TRIzol. The diagnosis of Graves' disease was made according to American Thyroid Association guidelines. Patients were recruited from an endocrinology department in Xi'an, China. Each patient gave 9 to 10 milliliters of peripheral blood, collected in an EDTA anticoagulant tube. Ficoll Paque Plus density gradient separation was used to isolate PBMCs, and no further T cell sorting was performed. RNA quality was checked with an Agilent 2100 Bioanalyzer and agarose gel, and concentration with a NanoDrop 2000. Libraries were built with multiplex PCR. The sequencer listed for this sample is Illumina HiSeq 4000. TCR beta libraries were built with iRepertoire HTBI primers and Arm-PCR amplification of CDR3 regions. Before sequencing, the PCR products underwent gel purification. Regarding the original processing steps: A total of 60 to 80 TRBV and some 15 TRBJ segments were identified across samples and were used for gene usage analysis of CDR3 amino acid clonotypes. COPE and FqMerger were used to merge filtered high-quality paired reads into contigs. BLAST was used to align contigs to the IMGT TRBV, TRBD and TRBJ reference genes, and CDR3 was defined following IMGT. Clonotypes above 0.1% frequency were classified as highly expanded clones. Repertoire diversity was measured by Shannon entropy, and V-J evenness by the Gini coefficient. Public clonotypes were defined as clonotypes shared by more than one individual. TCRdb cleaned the public reads at Q25 with fastp, built clones with MiXCR and kept in-frame beta chains. Entries are consolidated by CDR3 protein sequence, retaining the most common genes and DNA. The authors' filters were not applied to this entry. Recorded for this sample are about half a million distinct CDR3 sequences; approximately 22% of them occurred a single time. The ten largest make up around 13% of the sample.

V is pared back by 10 bases and J by 7 bases, with 19 bases lying between the germline termini. According to the germline V gene, CDR1 reads MDHEN and CDR2 reads SYDVKM. The CDR3 measures 13 amino acids from cysteine to phenylalanine. The kept DNA is CDR3 alone, 39 bases in frame from the first base. This receptor chain uses TRBV28 and TRBJ1-2; the D segment could be TRBD1, given 5 matching bases. This receptor was taken from a female donor with Graves disease. The sequencing used peripheral blood mononuclear cells (PBMCs), collected when the disease was refractory, from a patient treated with antithyroid drugs. The CDR3 has the sequence CATNYQGMGGYTF. The base sequence is TGTGCCACCAATTATCAGGGAATGGGTGGCTACACCTTC.